The 10 T cell receptor beta chains below were found in one sample sequenced in a study of blood T cells in healthy people across ages. Primers used in a second PCR of roughly 7 to 11 cycles were a sample-barcoded 5' primer and a J-beta primer mix. TCRdb independently ran MiXCR on the 5' RACE reads; one entry per CDR3 protein. The table records around 850,000 distinct CDR3 sequences, about 34% of them present only once. Sequencing was carried out using blood. The receptors originated from a young man in good health.

Regarding this clonotype: One end of the junction is discordant with germline, which a read error may explain. The rearrangement links TRBV7-3 to TRBJ2-6; weak D call: TRBD1 (5 bases). Germline V gene data show CDR1 as SGHTA and CDR2 as FQGTGA. The CDR3 totals 15 residues. CDR3 in amino acids: CASSEQGSGADVLTF. The CDR3 bases are TGTGCCAGCAGCGAGCAGGGAAGTGGGGCCGACGTCCTGACTTTC.

The chain links TRBV4-1 to TRBJ2-5; 15 bases are shared with TRBD2. V was clipped by 4 bases and J by 4 bases; unmatched bases: 7. Germline CDR1 reads MGHRA; CDR2 reads YSYEKL. There are 17 residues in the CDR3. The CDR3 DNA reads TGCGCCAGCAGCCGAAGAGGACTAGCGGGGGGGCGAGAGACCCAGTACTTC. Amino acid sequence: CASSRRGLAGGRETQYF.

J is TRBJ1-4 and V is TRBV6-5; D is possibly TRBD1 (6 bases). The CDR3 is 14 residues long. Trimming removed 5 bases from V and 6 bases from J, with 13 bases in between. The germline gives CDR1 MNHEY, CDR2 SVGAGI. The CDR3 loop is CASSTKGVDEKLFF. CDR3 DNA sequence: TGTGCCAGCAGTACCAAGGGGGTTGATGAAAAACTGTTTTTT.

This clonotype was recorded many times. The chain has TRBV9 and TRBJ2-7; 10 nucleotides align to TRBD1. Germline V lookup: CDR1 SGDLS, CDR2 YYNGEE. This CDR3 comprises 16 residues. Unmatched junction bases numbered 9, after V lost 1 base and J lost 5 bases. The CDR3 here is CASSVTGTGAFDEQYF. DNA for the CDR3: TGTGCCAGCAGCGTAACTGGGACAGGGGCGTTCGACGAGCAGTACTTC.

The V call is TRBV20-1, the J call TRBJ2-1; 7 bases fit TRBD1. V was pared by 5 bases and J by 3 bases, with 1 base of the junction left unmatched. The CDR3 sequence is 12 residues long. Germline loops: CDR1 DFQATT, CDR2 SNEGSKA (reference sequence). CDR3 sequence (DNA): TGCAGTGCTTGGGACAGCTACAATGAGCAGTTCTTC. As protein: CSAWDSYNEQFF.

For this clonotype: A clone one base away is much larger, so this may be a read error. The chain combines TRBV12-3 or TRBV12-4 with TRBJ2-5; 14 bases line up with TRBD2. This CDR3 is built from 18 residues. V lost 4 bases, J lost 11 bases, and 18 bases stayed unmatched. CDR3 region: CASSSGLAGELTYNEQYF. Here the CDR3 DNA reads TGTGCCAGCAGTTCGGGACTAGCGGGGGAACTGACCTACAATGAGCAGTACTTC.

A few counts support this clonotype. The chain combines TRBV15 with TRBJ1-2; possible D gene TRBD1, 5 bases. The CDR3 runs 14 residues. With 2 bases removed from V and 3 bases from J, the gap between germline ends came to 10 bases. Germline CDR1 reads LNHNV; CDR2 reads YYDKDF (reference sequence). The CDR3 here is CATSRQWGDYGYTF. As DNA, the CDR3 is TGTGCCACCAGCAGACAGTGGGGCGACTATGGCTACACCTTC.

This chain uses TRBV20-1 with TRBJ1-5; D is perhaps TRBD1 (5 bases). CDR3 length equals 16 residues. V was shortened by 3 bases and J by 4 bases, with 19 bases between the two germline ends. Looked up from germline, CDR1 is DFQATT and CDR2 is SNEGSKA (reference sequence). DNA of the CDR3: TGCAGTGCTAGTAGCTTAGGTCCTTGGGGGAATCAGCCCCAGCATTTT. This sequence encodes CSASSLGPWGNQPQHF.

The V gene is TRBV29-1, the J gene TRBJ2-3; D is unclear. The germline V gene has CDR1 SQVTM and CDR2 ANQGSEA. Trimming shortened V by 7 bases and J by 0 bases, and 11 bases separated the two germline ends. The CDR3 runs 13 residues. The CDR3 here is CSGAPLSTDTQYF. CDR3 in DNA: TGCAGCGGAGCCCCCCTTAGCACAGATACGCAGTATTTT.

V and J are TRBV6-5 and TRBJ2-4, with TRBD1 matching over 7 bases. The CDR3 is 16 residues long. The germline gives CDR1 MNHEY, CDR2 SVGAGI. The trim removed 6 bases at V and 8 bases at J, leaving 16 bases unmatched. Written as DNA, the CDR3 is TGTGCCAGCAGGCCGCCCGGGACAGATGATCTAGACATTCAGTACTTC. It translates to CASRPPGTDDLDIQYF.